This TCR beta chain was found in a study of T-cell memory formation after mild COVID-19. Study results and caveats: Confirmation was lacking for SARS-CoV-2 specificity of second-wave clones that peaked on day 37. The CD4+ clones that contracted clustered mainly within CM and EM, and the CD8+ clones concentrated in EMRA. The finding that pre-infection memory included some responding clones suggested that cross-reactive memory joined.

CDR1 is SGHRS and CDR2 is YFSETQ in the germline V gene. Between the trimmed V and J ends, which lost 7 bases and 0 bases, there was a span of 10 bases. The CDR3 totals 13 residues. Concerning this clonotype: Its antigen is unidentified.

Via MiXCR, TCRdb re-called the 5' RACE reads, giving one row per CDR3 protein. The sample holds 450,000 to 700,000 distinct CDR3 sequences, around 17% seen once. The chain recombines TRBV5-1 with TRBJ1-1, with D hard to call. This sequence originates from an adult woman who had mild COVID-19 (a few samples of this study predate the infection). Cell type and time point are not known. Input material: PBMCs or a T cell subset sorted from them (not recorded which). DNA of the CDR3: TGCGCCAGCCGTATTCATATGAACACTGAAGCTTTCTTT. Encoded protein: CASRIHMNTEAFF.